A single sample gave rise to the 8 T cell receptor beta chains below, sequenced in a study of T cells expressing NK-cell markers (dated by TCRdb to between 2020 and 2021). Receptor amplification or capture employed 5' RACE. Sequencer: Illumina HiSeq 2000. TCRdb reprocessed the reads, so every CDR3 protein sequence counts as one entry and DNA is not shown. This sample's clone table shows more than 250,000 distinct CDR3 sequences. The leading ten clones occupy 0.39% of the sample. Sequences were obtained from blood T cells: a sorted CD56 or NKG2C T cell subset, CD4+ or CD8+ T cells, or bulk PBMC T cells (not recorded which). The receptors originated from a young man in good health. Donor details come from another sample of the same person, matched by shared clones.

The chain joins TRBV4-1 to TRBJ2-4. This CDR3 has 16 amino acids. Germline V CDR1 and CDR2: MGHRA, YSYEKL. CDR3 residues: CASSSGRGVAKNIQYF.

V gene TRBV28 combines with J gene TRBJ2-3; TCRdb's assignment of TRBD2 cannot be checked, as there is no DNA. Germline V gene sequence: CDR1 MDHEN, CDR2 SYDVKM. The CDR3 runs to 12 residues. CDR3 amino acids: CASSGGGGTQYF.

The CDR3 loop reads CSGGGLGETQYF. This sequence joins TRBV29-1 and TRBJ2-5; absent DNA, TCRdb's TRBD2 call cannot be checked. This CDR3 region has 12 residues. Germline V lookup: CDR1 SQVTM, CDR2 ANQGSEA. Using reference TRBV29-1 and TRBJ2-5 for the parts outside the CDR3, the full variable domain is SAVISQKPSRDICQRGTSLTIQCQVDSQVTMMFWYRQQPGQSLTLIATANQGSEATYESGFVIDKFPISRPNLTFSTLTVSNMSPEDSSIYLCSGGGLGETQYFGPGTRLLVL.

The chain employs TRBV5-4 and TRBJ2-1; TCRdb names TRBD2, which stays unverified in the absence of DNA. CDR1 and CDR2 from the germline V gene are SGHNT and YYREEE (reference sequence). This CDR3 is 16 amino acids long. The chain's CDR3 is CASSSQLAGSYNEQFF. The complete variable domain, with remaining parts taken from reference TRBV5-4 and TRBJ2-1, reads ETGVTQSPTHLIKTRGQQVTLRCSSQSGHNTVSWYQQALGQGPQFIFQYYREEENGRGNFPPRFSGLQFPNYSSELNVNALELDDSALYLCASSSQLAGSYNEQFFGPGTRLTVL.

This rearrangement joins TRBV19 to TRBJ2-1; TCRdb's D call, TRBD2, is unchecked because there is no DNA. The CDR3 has 15 residues. Germline CDR1 LNHDA, CDR2 SQIVND (reference sequence). The CDR3 is CASRASGVSSLGQFF.

The chain has TRBV5-1 and TRBJ2-3; the D gene TCRdb calls, TRBD1, cannot be checked with no DNA. CDR1 and CDR2 from the germline V gene are SGHRS and YFSETQ. The CDR3 is 14 amino acids. The CDR3 loop is CASSVTGTTDTQYF. Looking up the rest from reference TRBV5-1 and TRBJ2-3 gives the full variable domain: KAGVTQTPRYLIKTRGQQVTLSCSPISGHRSVSWYQQTPGQGLQFLFEYFSETQRNKGNFPGRFSGRQFSNSRSEMNVSTLELGDSALYLCASSVTGTTDTQYFGPGTRLTVL.

V and J are TRBV30 and TRBJ2-1; TCRdb selects TRBD1, and the lack of DNA leaves this call unchecked. This CDR3 has 15 amino acids. CDR1 is GTSNPN and CDR2 is SVGIG in the germline V gene (reference sequence). CDR3 region: CAWSVRGQGFNEQFF.

This sequence joins TRBV5-1 and TRBJ2-3. This CDR3 spans 12 amino acids. Germline-derived CDR1 and CDR2 are SGHRS and YFSETQ. CDR3 protein: CASSLGGDTQYF.